This entry lists 17 T cell receptor beta chains sequenced from one sample in a study of beta chain features in type 1 diabetes. No antigen has been assigned to these receptors. Findings and limits, study-wide: Moderately but significantly shorter TCRB CDR3s were found in Type 1 diabetes patients in all four CD4+ subsets.

TCRB transcripts that were expressed got sequenced, as all of the isolated RNA had been reverse transcribed. Assay used: immunoSEQ multiplex PCR; TCRdb lists only in-frame clones, some missing. This sample has 400,000 or so clones, with over 8.5% found just once. Specimen: central memory CD4+ T cells from blood. Receptors were obtained from a man in his thirties or forties with type 1 diabetes.

V and J are TRBV25-1 and TRBJ1-4; 7 bases fit TRBD1. Germline V gene sequence: CDR1 MGHDK, CDR2 SYGVNS. V was pared by 4 bases and J by 1 base, with 6 bases of the junction left unmatched. This CDR3 has 16 amino acids. This CDR3 reads CASSGDSFRTNEKLFF. The CDR3 DNA reads TGTGCCAGCAGTGGGGACAGCTTTAGAACTAATGAAAAACTGTTTTTT.

CDR3 nucleotides: TGTGCCAGTAGTATAGTCGCTCCGACTAGAAAAGAGACCCAGTACTTC. Amino acids: CASSIVAPTRKETQYF. The chain is built from TRBV19 and TRBJ2-5, with a tentative D call TRBD2 (6 bases). Germline values: CDR1 LNHDA, CDR2 SQIVND (reference sequence). The CDR3 runs 16 residues. The V gene lost 1 base and the J gene lost 3 bases, with 15 bases spanning the gap.

The chain is built from TRBV7-9 and TRBJ2-3; 8 bases line up with TRBD2. Germline CDR1 is SEHNR and CDR2 is FQNEAQ (reference sequence). This CDR3 has 13 residues. V lost 5 bases, J lost 6 bases, and 4 bases stayed unmatched. The CDR3 DNA sequence: TGTGCCAGCAGCCCAACTAGCGGCGATACGCAGTATTTT. It specifies CASSPTSGDTQYF.

At least ten counts were recorded for this clone. The CDR3 region is CASVGERSTGELFF. CDR3 bases: TGTGCCAGCGTAGGGGAGCGGAGCACCGGGGAGCTGTTTTTT. The chain combines TRBV11-2 with TRBJ2-2; TRBD1 or TRBD2 may be the D gene (5 bases each). Germline lookup yields CDR1 SGHAT and CDR2 FQNNGV. V shed 8 bases and J shed 4 bases, with 14 bases lying between them. The CDR3 contains 14 residues.

This clone was seen at least ten times. J is TRBJ1-2 and V is TRBV4-2; no firm D call. This CDR3 is built from 15 residues. CDR1 is LGHNA and CDR2 is YNFKEQ in the germline V gene. Between the trimmed V and J ends, which lost 0 bases and 1 base, there was a span of 9 bases. In nucleotides, the CDR3 is TGTGCCAGCAGCCAAGAGGGGATGATTAACTATGGCTACACCTTC. It specifies CASSQEGMINYGYTF.

V is TRBV11-2 and J is TRBJ2-1; the match to TRBD1 covers 10 bases. V gave up 4 bases and J gave up 12 bases; unmatched junction bases: 6. CDR1 SGHAT and CDR2 FQNNGV come from the germline V gene. This CDR3 has 13 residues. CDR3 loop: CASSSPRDRGQFF. Written as DNA, the CDR3 is TGTGCCAGCAGCTCCCCCCGGGACAGGGGGCAGTTCTTC.

This clone was detected only a few times. CDR3 in amino acids: CSVLTSGRLSTDTQYF. CDR3 nucleotide sequence: TGCAGCGTCTTGACTAGCGGGAGGCTTAGCACAGATACGCAGTATTTT. The rearrangement uses TRBV29-1 and TRBJ2-3; 13 nucleotides agree with TRBD2. V trimming: 6 bases; J trimming: 0 bases; junction bases outside the gene matches: 6. The germline V gene encodes CDR1 SQVTM and CDR2 ANQGSEA. CDR3 length equals 16 residues.

The rearrangement joins TRBV18 to TRBJ2-2; a possible D gene is TRBD2 (6 bases). The germline CDR1 and CDR2 sequences are KGHSH and LQKENI. The ends were cut back, 4 bases at V and 2 bases at J, with 11 bases in the middle. The CDR3 spans 15 residues. CDR3 sequence: CASSRRDFNTGELFF. CDR3 bases: TGTGCCAGCTCACGCAGGGACTTTAACACCGGGGAGCTGTTTTTT.

The sample holds a few counts of this clone. V gene TRBV19 combines with J gene TRBJ2-7, with D tentatively TRBD2 (8 bases). CDR3 length: 15 residues. Trimming left V 7 bases short and J 4 bases short, with 20 bases between. The V gene's germline CDR1 is LNHDA and CDR2 SQIVND (reference sequence). The CDR3 DNA reads as TGTGCCAGTAACCCGACGGGGGGGACAGCGTACGAGCAGTACTTC. It specifies CASNPTGGTAYEQYF. The full variable domain, rest sourced from reference TRBV19 and TRBJ2-7, is DGGITQSPKYLFRKEGQNVTLSCEQNLNHDAMYWYRQDPGQGLRLIYYSQIVNDFQKGDIAEGYSVSREKKESFPLTVTSAQKNPTAFYLCASNPTGGTAYEQYFGPGTRLTVT.

This clone was observed a handful of times. This chain links TRBV5-4 with TRBJ1-1, with D maybe TRBD1 (6 bases). The CDR3 consists of 15 residues. Germline CDR1 SGHNT, CDR2 YYREEE (reference sequence). The V and J ends lost 0 bases and 4 bases respectively, with 13 bases between them. The CDR3 spells CASSLVAGHGTEAFF. CDR3 DNA sequence: TGTGCCAGCAGCTTGGTAGCGGGACATGGCACTGAAGCTTTCTTT.

The chain recombines TRBV5-1 with TRBJ2-5; 9 bases align to TRBD1. CDR1 is SGHRS, CDR2 YFSETQ, per germline. This CDR3 spans 16 amino acids. J gave up 3 bases and V 0 bases, and 6 bases lay outside the gene matches. The DNA of the CDR3 is TGCGCCAGCAGCTTGGGGGACAGGGTGGGGAAAGAGACCCAGTACTTC. Translation gives CASSLGDRVGKETQYF.

This clone has only a few counts. The J gene is TRBJ2-7, the V gene TRBV7-2; no firm D call. Per the germline V gene, CDR1 is SGHTA and CDR2 is FQGNSA. This CDR3 spans 16 amino acids. V lost 5 bases and J lost 0, with 17 bases in between. The CDR3 is CASSPDLDVTSYEQYF. CDR3 DNA: TGTGCCAGCAGCCCGGACCTAGACGTGACCTCCTACGAGCAGTACTTC.

The CDR3 bases are TGCGCCAGTACAAGGACGGGCAGCCCAGATACGCAGTATTTT. Its translation is CASTRTGSPDTQYF. The chain combines TRBV5-1 with TRBJ2-3, with D uncertain. Trimming cost V 8 bases and J 4 bases, with 17 bases left between them. This CDR3 spans 14 amino acids. Germline V CDR1 and CDR2: SGHRS, YFSETQ.

The chain employs TRBV7-2 and TRBJ1-2; the match to TRBD1 covers 9 bases. Germline CDR1 reads SGHTA; CDR2 reads FQGNSA. The CDR3 runs to 16 residues. The V gene end was trimmed by 4 bases and the J gene end by 3 bases; junction bases not matched to a gene: 9. The CDR3 protein is CASSSGQGQGYYGYTF. The CDR3 bases are TGTGCCAGCAGCTCGGGACAGGGTCAGGGGTACTATGGCTACACCTTC.

The chain is built from TRBV5-5 and TRBJ2-3; D is uncertain. Germline CDR1 reads SGHKS; CDR2 reads YYEKEE (reference sequence). The CDR3 has 14 residues. V was cut by 3 bases and J by 6 bases, with 14 bases left in between. This CDR3 reads CASSSGPTRDTQYF. CDR3 DNA: TGTGCCAGCAGCTCCGGACCCACGAGGGATACGCAGTATTTT. The full variable domain, its missing parts supplied by reference TRBV5-5 and TRBJ2-3, is DAGVTQSPTHLIKTRGQQVTLRCSPISGHKSVSWYQQVLGQGPQFIFQYYEKEERGRGNFPDRFSARQFPNYSSELNVNALLLGDSALYLCASSSGPTRDTQYFGPGTRLTVL.

The V gene is TRBV14, the J gene TRBJ2-5; possibly TRBD1 for D (6 bases). Per germline, CDR1 SGHDN and CDR2 FVKESK. This CDR3 spans 14 amino acids. V lost 4 bases and J 4 bases, leaving 13 bases between the germline ends. CDR3 in amino acids: CASSRIVQGETQYF. Here the CDR3 DNA reads TGTGCCAGCAGCCGAATCGTACAGGGAGAGACCCAGTACTTC.

This clone was seen more than once but under ten times. CDR3 nucleotide sequence: TGTGCCAGCAGACACGGGGACAGGACCACAGATACGCAGTATTTT. This encodes CASRHGDRTTDTQYF. The chain recombines TRBV6-5 with TRBJ2-3, with 8 positions matching TRBD1. V lost 6 bases and J lost 2; bases outside the gene matches: 7. This CDR3 has 15 amino acids. Germline V gene lookup returns CDR1 MNHEY and CDR2 SVGAGI.